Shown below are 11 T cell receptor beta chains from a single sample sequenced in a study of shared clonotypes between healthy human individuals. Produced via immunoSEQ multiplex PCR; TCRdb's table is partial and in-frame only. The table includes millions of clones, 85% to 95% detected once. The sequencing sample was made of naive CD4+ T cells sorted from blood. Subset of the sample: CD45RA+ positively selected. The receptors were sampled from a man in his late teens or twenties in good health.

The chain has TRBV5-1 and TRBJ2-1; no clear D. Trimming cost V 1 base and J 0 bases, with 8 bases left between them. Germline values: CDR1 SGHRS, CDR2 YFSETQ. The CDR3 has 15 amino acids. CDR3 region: CASSLTVVSYNEQFF. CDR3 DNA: TGCGCCAGCAGCTTGACCGTAGTCTCCTACAATGAGCAGTTCTTC.

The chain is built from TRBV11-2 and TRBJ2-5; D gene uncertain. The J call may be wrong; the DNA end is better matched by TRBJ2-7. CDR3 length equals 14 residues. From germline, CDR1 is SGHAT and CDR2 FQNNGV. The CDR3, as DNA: TGTGCCAGCAGCCTCGACCCCGGACCCTACGAGCAGTACTTC. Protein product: CASSLDPGPYEQYF.

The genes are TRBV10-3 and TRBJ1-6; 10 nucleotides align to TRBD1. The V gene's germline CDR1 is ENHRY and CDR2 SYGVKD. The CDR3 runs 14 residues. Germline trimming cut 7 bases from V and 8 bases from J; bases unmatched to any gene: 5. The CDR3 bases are TGTGCCATCACGCGGGACAGGGGAGATTCACCCCTCCACTTT. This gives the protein CAITRDRGDSPLHF.

The CDR3 protein is CAWKAKGRGVDTQYF. Here the CDR3 DNA reads TGTGCCTGGAAAGCCAAGGGGAGGGGTGTAGATACGCAGTATTTT. V and J are TRBV30 and TRBJ2-3; 7 nucleotides align to TRBD2. Germline-derived CDR1 and CDR2 are GTSNPN and SVGIG (reference sequence). CDR3 size: 15 residues. The V segment lost 4 bases and the J segment 5 bases; nucleotides outside the gene matches: 12.

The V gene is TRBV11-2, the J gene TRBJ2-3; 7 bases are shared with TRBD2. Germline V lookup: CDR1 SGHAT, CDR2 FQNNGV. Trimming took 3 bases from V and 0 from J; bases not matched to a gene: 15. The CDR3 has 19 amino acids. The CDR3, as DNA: TGTGCCAGCAGCTTCTCCGTCGGGGGGTCCGTCTCTAGCACAGATACGCAGTATTTT. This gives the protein CASSFSVGGSVSSTDTQYF.

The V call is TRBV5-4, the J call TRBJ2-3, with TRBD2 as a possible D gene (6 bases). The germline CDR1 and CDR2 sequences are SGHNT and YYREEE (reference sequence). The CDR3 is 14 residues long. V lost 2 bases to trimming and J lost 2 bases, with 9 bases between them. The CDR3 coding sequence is TGTGCCAGCAGCTTATGGAGGGTCACAGATACGCAGTATTTT. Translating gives CASSLWRVTDTQYF.

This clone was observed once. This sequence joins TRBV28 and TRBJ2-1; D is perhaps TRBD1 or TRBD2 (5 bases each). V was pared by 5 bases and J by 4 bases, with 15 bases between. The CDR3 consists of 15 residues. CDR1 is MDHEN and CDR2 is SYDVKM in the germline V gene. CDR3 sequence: CASSPLGDKYNEQFF. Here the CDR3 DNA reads TGTGCCAGCAGTCCCCTGGGGGATAAATACAATGAGCAGTTCTTC.

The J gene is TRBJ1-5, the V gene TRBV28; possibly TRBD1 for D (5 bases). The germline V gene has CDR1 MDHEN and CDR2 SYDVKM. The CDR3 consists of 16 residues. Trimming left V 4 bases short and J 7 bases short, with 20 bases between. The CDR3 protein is CASSSLTGASSQPQHF. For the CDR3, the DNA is TGTGCCAGCAGTTCACTAACCGGGGCAAGCTCCCAGCCCCAGCATTTT. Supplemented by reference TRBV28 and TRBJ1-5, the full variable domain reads DVKVTQSSRYLVKRTGEKVFLECVQDMDHENMFWYRQDPGLGLRLIYFSYDVKMKEKGDIPEGYSVSREKKERFSLILESASTNQTSMYLCASSSLTGASSQPQHFGDGTRLSIL.

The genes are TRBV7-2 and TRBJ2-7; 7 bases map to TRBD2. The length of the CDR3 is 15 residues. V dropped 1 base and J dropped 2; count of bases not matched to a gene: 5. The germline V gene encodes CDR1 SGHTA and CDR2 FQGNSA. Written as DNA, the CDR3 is TGTGCCAGCAGCTTAGAAGGGAGGGAACCCTACGAGCAGTACTTC. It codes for CASSLEGREPYEQYF.

CDR3 sequence (DNA): TGTGCCAGTAGTATGACACCTAGCAATCAGCCCCAGCATTTT. Its translation: CASSMTPSNQPQHF. This rearrangement joins TRBV19 to TRBJ1-5; no firm D call. The CDR3 has 14 residues. CDR1 is LNHDA and CDR2 is SQIVND in the germline V gene (reference sequence). The ends were cut back, 3 bases at V and 0 bases at J, with 6 bases in the middle.

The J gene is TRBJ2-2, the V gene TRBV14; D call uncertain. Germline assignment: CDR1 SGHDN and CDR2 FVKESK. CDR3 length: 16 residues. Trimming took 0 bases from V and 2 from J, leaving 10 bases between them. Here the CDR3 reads CASSQDRTLNTGELFF. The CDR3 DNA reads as TGTGCCAGCAGCCAAGATCGGACCCTCAACACCGGGGAGCTGTTTTTT.